The 17 T cell receptor beta chains reported below all come from one sample, sequenced in a study of T cell repertoires in cytomegalovirus infection. Antigens for these TCRs are unknown. Using its own MiXCR run on the reads, TCRdb lists one record per CDR3 protein. This sample has around 540,000 distinct CDR3 sequences, with 33% found just once. Specimen: cultured PBMCs, collected from culture after CMV antigen stimulation. Receptors originate from a human donor in good health (CMV status not recorded). Some clones in this sample may be carry-over from other donors' samples.

This chain connects TRBV4-3 to TRBJ2-1; TRBD1 matches at 11 bases. CDR1 is LGHNA, CDR2 YSLEER, per germline. The CDR3 sequence is 20 residues long. V lost 5 bases to trimming and J lost 5 bases; unmatched junction nucleotides: 20. The CDR3 is CASSKRTGGAGLASDNEQFF. In nucleotides, the CDR3 is TGCGCCAGCAGCAAAAGGACAGGGGGCGCGGGACTAGCTTCTGACAATGAGCAGTTCTTC.

The V gene is TRBV12-3 or TRBV12-4, the J gene TRBJ2-6; TRBD2 might be the D (6 bases). Trimming shortened V by 3 bases and J by 2 bases, and 8 bases separated the two germline ends. The CDR3 consists of 15 residues. The CDR3 region has the DNA TGTGCCAGCAGTTTTGGAGGGGCTGGGGCCAACGTCCTGACTTTC. Translated, it gives CASSFGGAGANVLTF.

The V and J genes are TRBV20-1 and TRBJ1-1, with D possibly TRBD1 on 6 matching bases. Germline V lookup: CDR1 DFQATT, CDR2 SNEGSKA (reference sequence). This CDR3 spans 13 amino acids. The ends were cut back, 5 bases at V and 0 bases at J, with 10 bases in the middle. CDR3 in amino acids: CSAVQGMNTEAFF. CDR3 coding DNA: TGCAGTGCTGTTCAGGGGATGAACACTGAAGCTTTCTTT.

This clonotype showed up just a few times. The rearrangement joins TRBV6-5 to TRBJ2-1; the match to TRBD2 covers 16 bases. Germline CDR1 and CDR2: MNHEY and SVGAGI. Germline trimming cut 6 bases from V and 8 bases from J; bases unmatched to any gene: 10. The CDR3 sequence is 17 residues long. The CDR3 loop reads CASSLGLAGGGSYEQFF. CDR3 DNA: TGTGCCAGCAGCTTGGGACTAGCGGGAGGGGGGTCGTATGAGCAGTTCTTC.

This chain joins TRBV27 and TRBJ2-2; D ambiguous. V was shortened by 3 bases and J by 2 bases, with 10 bases between the two germline ends. The germline V gene has CDR1 MNHEY and CDR2 SMNVEV (reference sequence). This CDR3 region has 15 residues. The CDR3 is CASSFAGPNTGELFF. In DNA, the CDR3 is TGTGCCAGCAGTTTTGCTGGGCCAAACACCGGGGAGCTGTTTTTT.

This chain uses TRBV6-5 with TRBJ2-5; possibly TRBD2 for D (6 bases). Trimming stripped 5 bases from V and 2 bases from J, with 15 bases between. Per germline, CDR1 MNHEY and CDR2 SVGAGI. This CDR3 is 15 amino acids long. Here the CDR3 reads CASSPRDLDQETQYF. CDR3 nucleotides: TGTGCCAGCAGTCCCCGGGACTTAGATCAAGAGACCCAGTACTTC.

This clonotype was seen a handful of times. The chain joins TRBV11-2 to TRBJ1-1; 9 bases match TRBD1. V was clipped by 5 bases and J by 1 base; unmatched bases: 11. Germline V gene lookup returns CDR1 SGHAT and CDR2 FQNNGV. The CDR3 is made up of 17 amino acids. In nucleotides, the CDR3 is TGTGCCAGCAGCCGATTAATACAGGGGGCGAGGAACACTGAAGCTTTCTTT. Translating gives CASSRLIQGARNTEAFF.

This clonotype was counted between two and nine times. The rearrangement uses TRBV20-1 and TRBJ1-3; D is unclear. V gave up 7 bases and J gave up 3 bases, with 28 bases separating them. From germline, CDR1 is DFQATT and CDR2 SNEGSKA (reference sequence). CDR3 size: 18 residues. This chain's CDR3 is CSVPNPGHGKYIGNTIYF. The CDR3 coding sequence is TGCAGTGTTCCGAACCCCGGGCACGGAAAATATATTGGAAACACCATATATTTT.

V gene TRBV11-3 combines with J gene TRBJ2-3, with TRBD2 matching over 7 bases. This CDR3 has 12 amino acids. V dropped 5 bases and J dropped 12; count of bases not matched to a gene: 8. Germline V gene data show CDR1 as SGHNT and CDR2 as YENEEA. CDR3 protein: CASSLGAGLQYF. Written as DNA, the CDR3 is TGTGCCAGCAGCCTAGGGGCGGGACTACAGTATTTT.

This clonotype appeared many times. The CDR3 region is CASSLWSGGGEQYF. In DNA, the CDR3 is TGTGCCAGCAGCCTGTGGTCAGGGGGTGGCGAGCAGTACTTC. The chain employs TRBV7-2 and TRBJ2-7, with 7 bases fitting TRBD1. In germline, CDR1 is SGHTA, CDR2 FQGNSA. Unmatched junction bases numbered 10, after V lost 5 bases and J lost 6 bases. The CDR3 consists of 14 residues.

The rearrangement links TRBV5-1 to TRBJ2-3; TRBD2 matches at 8 bases. V lost 4 bases to trimming and J lost 0 bases; unmatched junction nucleotides: 13. This CDR3 is built from 18 residues. Germline V lookup: CDR1 SGHRS, CDR2 YFSETQ. DNA for the CDR3: TGCGCCAGCAGCGTTGGGAGTGCTAGCGGGTCTAGCACAGATACGCAGTATTTT. Translated, it gives CASSVGSASGSSTDTQYF.

This clonotype has only a few counts. V and J are TRBV4-1 and TRBJ2-2; maybe TRBD2 (6 bases). V was cut by 3 bases and J by 4 bases, with 9 bases left in between. Per germline, CDR1 MGHRA and CDR2 YSYEKL. The CDR3 spans 14 residues. The CDR3: CASSHGRGTGELFF. In DNA, the CDR3 is TGCGCCAGCAGCCACGGGAGAGGCACCGGGGAGCTGTTTTTT.

The chain recombines TRBV7-3 with TRBJ1-1; 7 bases fit TRBD1. Germline V gene lookup returns CDR1 SGHTA and CDR2 FQGTGA. The CDR3 contains 14 residues. V shed 4 bases, J shed 5 bases, and the junction held 7 bases outside the gene matches. CDR3 nucleotides: TGTGCCAGCAGCTCCAATACAGGGGAGACTGAAGCTTTCTTT. Protein sequence: CASSSNTGETEAFF. Full variable domain (remainder filled in from reference TRBV7-3 and TRBJ1-1): GAGVSQTPSNKVTEKGKYVELRCDPISGHTALYWYRQSLGQGPEFLIYFQGTGAADDSGLPNDRFFAVRPEGSVSTLKIQRTERGDSAVYLCASSSNTGETEAFFGQGTRLTVV.

The rearrangement links TRBV7-9 to TRBJ2-3; unclear D gene. CDR1 SEHNR and CDR2 FQNEAQ come from the germline V gene (reference sequence). The ends were cut back, 5 bases at V and 3 bases at J, with 15 bases in the middle. The CDR3 sequence is 15 residues long. CDR3 in amino acids: CASSPWDPITDTQYF. DNA of the CDR3: TGTGCCAGCAGCCCCTGGGATCCGATTACAGATACGCAGTATTTT.

This clonotype came up a few times. The gene calls are TRBV28 and TRBJ2-7; D is tentatively TRBD1 or TRBD2 (5 bases each). Germline V gene sequence: CDR1 MDHEN, CDR2 SYDVKM. The CDR3 consists of 14 residues. Trimming cost V 2 bases and J 7 bases, with 15 bases left between them. CDR3 in amino acids: CASSLSLGTREQYV. DNA for the CDR3: TGTGCCAGCAGTTTAAGTCTCGGGACCCGGGAGCAGTACGTC.

This clonotype was seen a handful of times. The rearrangement joins TRBV11-2 to TRBJ1-4; possibly TRBD1 for D (6 bases). CDR1 is SGHAT, CDR2 FQNNGV, per germline. V shed 2 bases and J shed 8 bases, with 18 bases lying between them. The CDR3 is 16 residues long. The CDR3 here is CASSLRDTRRGEKLFF. As DNA, the CDR3 is TGTGCCAGCAGCTTAAGGGACACCCGGCGCGGGGAAAAACTGTTTTTT.

This clonotype was observed a handful of times. The gene calls are TRBV10-3 and TRBJ1-1; D ambiguous. The CDR3 consists of 13 residues. V was cut by 6 bases and J by 2 bases, with 10 bases left in between. Germline CDR1 ENHRY, CDR2 SYGVKD. This CDR3 reads CAIRDQVNTEAFF. CDR3 sequence (DNA): TGTGCCATCAGGGATCAGGTTAACACTGAAGCTTTCTTT.